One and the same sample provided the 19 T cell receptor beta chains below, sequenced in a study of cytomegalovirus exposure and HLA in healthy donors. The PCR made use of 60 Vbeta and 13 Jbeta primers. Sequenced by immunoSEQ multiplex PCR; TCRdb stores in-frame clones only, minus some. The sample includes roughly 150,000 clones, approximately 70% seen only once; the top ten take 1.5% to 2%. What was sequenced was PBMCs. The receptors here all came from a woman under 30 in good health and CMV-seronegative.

The CDR3 region is CASSQDDEGNGYTF. CDR3 nucleotide sequence: TGTGCCAGCAGCCAAGATGATGAGGGAAATGGCTACACCTTC. This chain uses TRBV14 with TRBJ1-2; D is unresolved. The CDR3 spans 14 residues. The V end was cut by 0 bases, the J end by 6 bases, with 11 bases between. From germline, CDR1 is SGHDN and CDR2 FVKESK.

As DNA, the CDR3 is TGTGCCAGCAGTTATTCCTGGGACAGAGTGAACACTGAAGCTTTCTTT. It is translated as CASSYSWDRVNTEAFF. The chain has TRBV6-9 and TRBJ1-1, with 7 bases fitting TRBD1. V shed 0 bases and J 0 bases; nucleotides not matched to a gene: 4. Germline loops: CDR1 MNHGY, CDR2 SVAAGI. The CDR3 spans 16 residues.

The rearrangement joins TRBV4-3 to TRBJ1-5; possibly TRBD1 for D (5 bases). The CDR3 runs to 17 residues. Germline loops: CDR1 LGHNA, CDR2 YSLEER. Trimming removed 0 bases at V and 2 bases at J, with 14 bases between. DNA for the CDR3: TGCGCCAGCAGCCAAGATAGGGGAAGGTTGGGCAATCAGCCCCAGCATTTT. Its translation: CASSQDRGRLGNQPQHF.

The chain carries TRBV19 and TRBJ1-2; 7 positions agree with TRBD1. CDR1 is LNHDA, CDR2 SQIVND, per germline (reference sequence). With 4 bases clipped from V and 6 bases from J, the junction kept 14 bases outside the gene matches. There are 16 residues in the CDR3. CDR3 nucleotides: TGTGCCAGTAGTACCGGGACAGCGTTGGCTCTGGATGGCTACACCTTC. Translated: CASSTGTALALDGYTF.

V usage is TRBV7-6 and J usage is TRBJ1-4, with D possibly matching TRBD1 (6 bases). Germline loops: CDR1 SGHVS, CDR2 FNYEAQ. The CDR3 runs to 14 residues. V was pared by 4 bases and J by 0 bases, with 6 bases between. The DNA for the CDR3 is TGTGCCAGCAGCTCAGGGGCAACTAATGAAAAACTGTTTTTT. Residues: CASSSGATNEKLFF.

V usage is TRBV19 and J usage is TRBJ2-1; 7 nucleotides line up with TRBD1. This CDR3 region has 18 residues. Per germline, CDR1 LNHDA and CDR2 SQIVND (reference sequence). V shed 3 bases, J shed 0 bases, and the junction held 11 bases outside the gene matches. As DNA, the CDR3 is TGTGCCAGTAGTATCTTATACAGGGGAACAAGCTCCTACAATGAGCAGTTCTTC. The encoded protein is CASSILYRGTSSYNEQFF.

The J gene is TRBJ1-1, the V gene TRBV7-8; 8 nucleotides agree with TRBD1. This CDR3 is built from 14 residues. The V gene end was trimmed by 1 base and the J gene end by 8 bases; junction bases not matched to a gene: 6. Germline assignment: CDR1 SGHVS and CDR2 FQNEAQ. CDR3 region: CASSLEYRTGEAFF. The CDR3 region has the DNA TGTGCCAGCAGCTTAGAGTACCGGACAGGGGAAGCTTTCTTT.

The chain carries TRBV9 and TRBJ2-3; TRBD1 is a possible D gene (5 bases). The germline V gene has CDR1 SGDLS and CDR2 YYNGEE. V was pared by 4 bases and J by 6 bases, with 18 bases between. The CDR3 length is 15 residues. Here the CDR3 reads CASSRQGFLSDTQYF. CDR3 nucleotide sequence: TGTGCCAGCAGCAGGCAGGGATTCCTATCCGATACGCAGTATTTT.

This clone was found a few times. CDR3 in amino acids: CASGPWGGANTGELFF. CDR3 bases: TGTGCTAGTGGTCCCTGGGGGGGGGCCAACACCGGGGAGCTGTTTTTT. V and J are TRBV12-5 and TRBJ2-2, with D possibly being TRBD2 (7 bases). The CDR3 spans 16 residues. V was shortened by 5 bases and J by 2 bases, with 15 bases between the two germline ends. Germline loops: CDR1 LGHNT, CDR2 FRNRAP.

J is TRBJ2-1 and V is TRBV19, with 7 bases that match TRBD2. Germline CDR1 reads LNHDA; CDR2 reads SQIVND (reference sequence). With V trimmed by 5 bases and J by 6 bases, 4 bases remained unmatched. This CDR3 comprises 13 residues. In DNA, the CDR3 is TGTGCCAGTAGTCCCCGCGGGGGCAATGAGCAGTTCTTC. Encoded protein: CASSPRGGNEQFF.

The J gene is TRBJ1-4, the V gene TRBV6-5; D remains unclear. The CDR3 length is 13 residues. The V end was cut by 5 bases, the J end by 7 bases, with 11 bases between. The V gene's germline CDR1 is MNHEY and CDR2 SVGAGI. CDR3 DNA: TGTGCCAGCAGTCCGGCGGGGAGTGAAAAACTGTTTTTT. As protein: CASSPAGSEKLFF.

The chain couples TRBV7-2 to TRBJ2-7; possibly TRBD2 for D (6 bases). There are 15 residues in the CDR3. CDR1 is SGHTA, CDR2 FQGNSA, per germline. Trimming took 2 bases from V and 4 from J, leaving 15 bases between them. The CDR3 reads CASSLRGRLKYEQYV. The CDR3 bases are TGTGCCAGCAGCTTACGGGGGAGACTCAAGTACGAGCAGTACGTC.

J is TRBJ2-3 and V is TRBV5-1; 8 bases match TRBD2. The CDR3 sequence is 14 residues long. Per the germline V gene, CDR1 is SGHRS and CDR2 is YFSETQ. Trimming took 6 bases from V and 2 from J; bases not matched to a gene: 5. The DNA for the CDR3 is TGCGCCAGCAAACTGACTAGCGCCACAGATACGCAGTATTTT. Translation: CASKLTSATDTQYF.

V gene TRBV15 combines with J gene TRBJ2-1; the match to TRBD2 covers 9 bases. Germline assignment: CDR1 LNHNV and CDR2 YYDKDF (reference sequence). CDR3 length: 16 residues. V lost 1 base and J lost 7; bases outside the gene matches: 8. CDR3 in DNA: TGTGCCACCAGCAGAGTGGGCGGGGGGGCCCAGAATGAGCAGTTCTTC. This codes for CATSRVGGGAQNEQFF.

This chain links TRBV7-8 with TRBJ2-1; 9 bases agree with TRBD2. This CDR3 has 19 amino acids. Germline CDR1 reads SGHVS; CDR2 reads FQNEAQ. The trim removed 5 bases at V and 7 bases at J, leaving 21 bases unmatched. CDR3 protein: CASSLRSGGSVGVGNEQFF. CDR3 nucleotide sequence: TGTGCCAGCAGCCTACGGAGCGGGGGGTCAGTCGGGGTCGGGAATGAGCAGTTCTTC.

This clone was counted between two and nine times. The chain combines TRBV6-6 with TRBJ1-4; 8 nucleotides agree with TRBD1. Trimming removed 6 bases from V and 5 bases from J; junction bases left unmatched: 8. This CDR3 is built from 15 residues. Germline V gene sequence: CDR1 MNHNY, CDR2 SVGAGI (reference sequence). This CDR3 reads CASRTSGGENEKLFF. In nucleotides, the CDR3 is TGTGCCAGCAGAACTTCAGGGGGCGAAAATGAAAAACTGTTTTTT.

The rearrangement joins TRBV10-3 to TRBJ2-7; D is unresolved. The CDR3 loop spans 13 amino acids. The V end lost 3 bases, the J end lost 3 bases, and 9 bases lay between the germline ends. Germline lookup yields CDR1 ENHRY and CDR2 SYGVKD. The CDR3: CAISDVVSYEQYF. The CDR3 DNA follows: TGTGCCATCAGTGATGTCGTCAGCTACGAGCAGTACTTC.

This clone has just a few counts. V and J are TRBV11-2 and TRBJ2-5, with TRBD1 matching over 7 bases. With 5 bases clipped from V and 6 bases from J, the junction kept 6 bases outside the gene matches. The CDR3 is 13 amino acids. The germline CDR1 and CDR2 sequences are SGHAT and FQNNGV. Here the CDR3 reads CASSQDRAQTQYF. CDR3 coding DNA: TGTGCCAGCAGCCAAGACAGGGCCCAGACCCAGTACTTC.

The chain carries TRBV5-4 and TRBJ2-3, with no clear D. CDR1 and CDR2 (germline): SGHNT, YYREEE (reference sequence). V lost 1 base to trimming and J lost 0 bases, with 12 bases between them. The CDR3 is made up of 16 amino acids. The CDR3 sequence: CASSLLSQSSTDTQYF. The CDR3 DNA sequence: TGTGCCAGCAGCTTGTTGTCACAATCTAGCACAGATACGCAGTATTTT.